The 25 T cell receptor beta chains below were found in one sample sequenced in a study of control samples from healthy donors and cancer patients. Data came from immunoSEQ multiplex PCR; TCRdb stores just in-frame clones and leaves some out. In the table there are roughly 86,000 clones, about 92% of which are singletons. The sample consisted of blood. The source of these receptors is a woman aged 25 to 39 in good health.

The V call is TRBV6-4, the J call TRBJ2-2, with D tentatively TRBD2 (6 bases). V dropped 6 bases and J dropped 1 base, with 9 bases sitting between them. This CDR3 is built from 14 residues. Per the germline V gene, CDR1 is MRHNA and CDR2 is SNTAGT. The CDR3 region has the DNA TGTGCCAGCAGAGCGGGCAAGAACACCGGGGAGCTGTTTTTT. Translation gives CASRAGKNTGELFF.

The genes are TRBV4-1 and TRBJ1-6; D is undetermined. CDR1 is MGHRA and CDR2 is YSYEKL in the germline V gene. V was trimmed by 0 bases and J by 14 bases, leaving 17 bases between them. There are 15 residues in the CDR3. In DNA form, the CDR3 reads TGCGCCAGCAGCCAAGAGCCTATCTCTAATTTTGCCCTCCACTTT. Its protein product is CASSQEPISNFALHF.

The chain uses TRBV20-1 and TRBJ2-7; D might be TRBD1 (6 bases). The germline V gene encodes CDR1 DFQATT and CDR2 SNEGSKA (reference sequence). CDR3 size: 11 residues. In nucleotides, the CDR3 is TGCGGCGCAGGGGTCGTCGACGAGCAGTACTTC. Its protein product is CGAGVVDEQYF.

The chain joins TRBV7-2 to TRBJ2-2; 14 bases are shared with TRBD2. The germline gives CDR1 SGHTA, CDR2 FQGNSA. The CDR3 totals 19 residues. V lost 2 bases and J lost 6; bases outside the gene matches: 11. In nucleotides, the CDR3 is TGTGCCAGCAGCTTAAGACTAGCGGGGGGGGCTCCTGGCGCCGGGGAGCTGTTTTTT. Translating it yields CASSLRLAGGAPGAGELFF.

The gene calls are TRBV3-1 (or the pseudogene TRBV3-2) and TRBJ1-2, with TRBD1 matching 7 bases. The CDR3 extends over 13 amino acids. The V and J ends lost 5 bases and 6 bases, in that order; junction bases with no gene match: 6. From germline, CDR1 is LGHDT and CDR2 YNNKEL (reference sequence). The CDR3 DNA sequence: TGTGCCAGCAGCTGGAGACAGGGTAATGGCTACACCTTC. Translation: CASSWRQGNGYTF.

The rearrangement uses TRBV10-3 and TRBJ2-6, with 8 positions matching TRBD1. The J segment lost 4 bases and the V segment lost 10 bases, leaving 9 bases of the junction unmatched. CDR1 ENHRY and CDR2 SYGVKD come from the germline V gene. The CDR3 covers 15 residues. CDR3 protein: CATDQGAHGANVLTF. In DNA form, the CDR3 reads TGTGCCACTGATCAGGGGGCGCACGGGGCCAACGTCCTGACTTTC.

V gene TRBV18 combines with J gene TRBJ2-1; TRBD1 or TRBD2 may be the D gene (5 bases each). The CDR3 runs 12 residues. Trimming stripped 4 bases from V and 7 bases from J, with 8 bases between. Germline-derived CDR1 and CDR2 are KGHSH and LQKENI. The CDR3 protein is CASSLGANEQFF. CDR3 coding DNA: TGTGCCAGCTCACTCGGGGCGAATGAGCAGTTCTTC.

V usage is TRBV11-2 and J usage is TRBJ2-3; D possibly corresponds to TRBD2 (5 bases). The V end was cut by 2 bases, the J end by 2 bases, with 8 bases between. The CDR3 spans 14 residues. Germline V gene sequence: CDR1 SGHAT, CDR2 FQNNGV. The CDR3 protein is CASSLLDYTDTQYF. The CDR3 nucleotides read TGTGCCAGCAGCTTATTAGACTACACAGATACGCAGTATTTT. Complete variable domain (other parts from reference TRBV11-2 and TRBJ2-3): EAGVAQSPRYKIIEKRQSVAFWCNPISGHATLYWYQQILGQGPKLLIQFQNNGVVDDSQLPKDRFSAERLKGVDSTLKIQPAKLEDSAVYLCASSLLDYTDTQYFGPGTRLTVL.

The chain uses TRBV6-1 and TRBJ2-3, with TRBD2 identical over 9 bases. The CDR3 covers 15 residues. Germline loops: CDR1 MNHNS, CDR2 SASEGT. The V gene end was trimmed by 0 bases and the J gene end by 6 bases; junction bases not matched to a gene: 4. DNA of the CDR3: TGTGCCAGCAGTGAAGCGATTAGCGGGAGCGATACGCAGTATTTT. It translates to CASSEAISGSDTQYF.

The V gene is TRBV28, the J gene TRBJ1-2; D is perhaps TRBD1 (5 bases). The germline V gene encodes CDR1 MDHEN and CDR2 SYDVKM. Between the trimmed V and J ends, which lost 1 base and 4 bases, there was a span of 13 bases. The CDR3 is 15 residues long. The CDR3 nucleotides are TGTGCCAGCAGTTTATCCATTGAGGGGCTCTATGGCTACACCTTC. It encodes CASSLSIEGLYGYTF.

This chain uses TRBV9 with TRBJ2-3, with TRBD2 as a possible D gene (6 bases). Trimming pared 0 bases from V and 4 bases from J, leaving 18 bases between. CDR1 is SGDLS, CDR2 YYNGEE, per germline. The CDR3 sequence is 17 residues long. CDR3 coding DNA: TGTGCCAGCAGCGTAGCAAAGGACACCTTAGCGGCAGATACGCAGTATTTT. Protein sequence: CASSVAKDTLAADTQYF.

V gene TRBV11-3 combines with J gene TRBJ1-1, with D tentatively TRBD1 (5 bases). The CDR3 contains 16 residues. CDR1 and CDR2 (germline): SGHNT, YENEEA. Deletions cut 8 bases from V and 0 bases from J, with 19 bases between. The CDR3 loop is CASHLGEFRMNTEAFF. As DNA, the CDR3 is TGTGCCAGCCACTTGGGGGAGTTTCGGATGAACACTGAAGCTTTCTTT.

J is TRBJ2-1 and V is TRBV19; a weak D match, TRBD1 (5 bases). The CDR3 sequence is 15 residues long. Germline V gives CDR1 LNHDA, CDR2 SQIVND (reference sequence). V was cut by 3 bases and J by 0 bases, with 9 bases left in between. CDR3 in amino acids: CASSMTAFSYNEQFF. In nucleotides, the CDR3 is TGTGCCAGTAGTATGACAGCGTTCTCCTACAATGAGCAGTTCTTC.

The genes are TRBV27 and TRBJ2-7; 8 bases map to TRBD1. With V trimmed by 5 bases and J by 6 bases, 3 bases remained unmatched. This CDR3 has 12 amino acids. Looked up from germline, CDR1 is MNHEY and CDR2 is SMNVEV (reference sequence). The CDR3 loop is CASSLTGGEQYF. CDR3 in DNA: TGTGCCAGCAGTCTCACAGGGGGCGAGCAGTACTTC.

The chain is built from TRBV6-5 and TRBJ1-2; D might be TRBD1 (5 bases). The CDR3 extends over 15 amino acids. The V and J ends lost 5 bases and 0 bases respectively, with 13 bases between them. The germline V gene encodes CDR1 MNHEY and CDR2 SVGAGI. The CDR3 DNA is TGTGCCAGCAGTAACCAAGCGGGGGCTAACTATGGCTACACCTTC. This translates into CASSNQAGANYGYTF.

The chain uses TRBV7-9 and TRBJ2-5; a possible D gene is TRBD2 (6 bases). The CDR3 consists of 14 residues. Germline CDR1 SEHNR, CDR2 FQNEAQ (reference sequence). The V end lost 5 bases, the J end lost 4 bases, and 14 bases lay between the germline ends. CDR3 amino acids: CASSDPEGRETQYF. CDR3 DNA sequence: TGTGCCAGCAGCGATCCGGAGGGCCGAGAGACCCAGTACTTC.

This chain links TRBV28 with TRBJ2-1; 7 nucleotides line up with TRBD1. Germline assignment: CDR1 MDHEN and CDR2 SYDVKM. The V segment lost 6 bases and the J segment 3 bases; nucleotides outside the gene matches: 14. The CDR3 runs 17 residues. The CDR3 loop reads CASSWSRTGNFYNEQFF. The DNA for the CDR3 is TGTGCCAGCAGCTGGTCCAGGACAGGCAATTTCTACAATGAGCAGTTCTTC.

The CDR3 DNA sequence: TGCGCCAGCAGACCAGGGACTAGTCTTCTAGATACGCAGTATTTT. Translation gives CASRPGTSLLDTQYF. J is TRBJ2-3 and V is TRBV4-1; the match to TRBD2 covers 8 bases. With 6 bases clipped from V and 5 bases from J, the junction kept 10 bases outside the gene matches. The CDR3 is made up of 15 amino acids. Germline CDR1 MGHRA, CDR2 YSYEKL.

The gene calls are TRBV6-5 and TRBJ1-4; 7 bases fit TRBD1. Germline V gene sequence: CDR1 MNHEY, CDR2 SVGAGI. V trimming: 8 bases; J trimming: 1 base; junction bases outside the gene matches: 4. CDR3 size: 14 residues. The chain's CDR3 is CASGNRGTNEKLFF. CDR3 DNA sequence: TGTGCCAGCGGAAACAGGGGAACTAATGAAAAACTGTTTTTT.

This chain uses TRBV12-3 or TRBV12-4 with TRBJ1-5; D is unresolved. The CDR3 spans 13 residues. Between the trimmed V and J ends, which lost 3 bases and 0 bases, there was a span of 3 bases. CDR3 residues: CASSFNSNQPQHF. The CDR3 DNA reads TGTGCCAGCAGTTTCAATAGCAATCAGCCCCAGCATTTT.

J is TRBJ1-6 and V is TRBV6-5; D is unresolved. Per the germline V gene, CDR1 is MNHEY and CDR2 is SVGAGI. The V end was cut by 3 bases, the J end by 1 base, with 7 bases between. There are 15 residues in the CDR3. The CDR3 region has the DNA TGTGCCAGCAGTTATATGGGTTCCTATAATTCACCCCTCCACTTT. Its protein is CASSYMGSYNSPLHF.

The chain uses TRBV19 and TRBJ1-3; unclear D gene. The CDR3 runs to 13 residues. The germline V and J ends were trimmed by 6 bases and 1 base, with 7 bases remaining between them. Germline CDR1 and CDR2: LNHDA and SQIVND (reference sequence). The CDR3 spells CASSWSSGNTIYF. In nucleotides, the CDR3 is TGTGCCAGTAGCTGGAGTTCTGGAAACACCATATATTTT.

The rearrangement links TRBV28 to TRBJ2-7; TRBD1 or TRBD2 may be the D gene (5 bases each). Trimming pared 6 bases from V and 0 bases from J, leaving 9 bases between. The CDR3 totals 13 residues. CDR1 MDHEN and CDR2 SYDVKM come from the germline V gene. DNA for the CDR3: TGTGCCAGCAGCCCAGGGAGCTCCTACGAGCAGTACTTC. This translates into CASSPGSSYEQYF. The full variable domain, completed using reference TRBV28 and TRBJ2-7, is DVKVTQSSRYLVKRTGEKVFLECVQDMDHENMFWYRQDPGLGLRLIYFSYDVKMKEKGDIPEGYSVSREKKERFSLILESASTNQTSMYLCASSPGSSYEQYFGPGTRLTVT.

The chain has TRBV11-2 and TRBJ2-3; 16 bases fit TRBD2. Germline CDR1 and CDR2: SGHAT and FQNNGV. J lost 5 bases, V lost 6 bases, and 11 bases had no gene match. The length of the CDR3 is 18 residues. CDR3 DNA: TGTGCCAGCAGGGGGAGACGCGGGACTAGCGGGAGGGTAGATACGCAGTATTTT. This translates into CASRGRRGTSGRVDTQYF.

This clone was found once. This sequence joins TRBV7-9 and TRBJ1-2; TRBD1 matches 7 bases. V trimming: 5 bases; J trimming: 0 bases; junction bases outside the gene matches: 9. The germline CDR1 and CDR2 sequences are SEHNR and FQNEAQ (reference sequence). CDR3 length equals 16 residues. The CDR3: CASSPTGDSSNYGYTF. The CDR3 DNA reads as TGTGCCAGCAGCCCCACAGGGGACTCCTCTAACTATGGCTACACCTTC.